This T cell receptor beta chain was captured by sequencing in a study of blood T cells in healthy people across ages. The wider study: With template switching, about one barcoded beta molecule was captured per two T cells.

Of note for this clonotype: No antigen is known for it.

The study recruited healthy Caucasian donors from Russia who were aged roughly 6 to 100. Researchers report isolating at least 6.5 million PBMCs per sample. Notes on the study in general: Age brought a roughly linear fall in TCR beta diversity measured per million T cells.

V was cut by 6 bases and J by 1 base, with 16 bases left in between. The CDR3 runs to 15 residues. Germline loops: CDR1 DFQATT, CDR2 SNEGSKA (reference sequence). A J-beta primer mix and a sample-barcoded 5' primer were used in a second PCR of about 7 to 12 cycles. TCRdb reanalysed the 5' RACE reads using MiXCR and keeps one entry per CDR3 protein. Of some 900,000 distinct CDR3 sequences listed, about 48% are singletons. The clonotype was recovered from a young man in good health. This chain links TRBV20-1 with TRBJ1-5; weak D call: TRBD1 (5 bases). The specimen was blood. The CDR3 DNA reads TGCAGTGCAACCCCCACCGGGGCCAGCAATCAGCCCCAGCATTTT. The encoded protein is CSATPTGASNQPQHF.